This T cell receptor beta chain stems from a study of T cell responses to AZD1222 COVID-19 vaccine. Study summary: Second doses at about 4 or about 12 weeks were pooled. Study findings and constraints: With two AZD1222 doses given, Spike-specific TCR breadth and depth both rose. With dominance at 160-218 and 743-854, vaccine-associated CD4 TCRs spanned spike.

The table came from immunoSEQ multiplex PCR; TCRdb's copy has only in-frame clones and leaves some out. The table lists 150,000 to 200,000 clones, almost 95% of them singletons. As to this clone: Its cognate antigen is unknown.

Germline CDR1 GTSNPN, CDR2 SVGIG (reference sequence). The CDR3 loop spans 14 amino acids. V dropped 5 bases and J dropped 4; count of bases not matched to a gene: 8. The source material was peripheral blood, sampled on day 0 of AZD1222 vaccination. The sequence was obtained from an adult in good health. J is TRBJ1-3 and V is TRBV30; 7 positions match TRBD1. CDR3 bases: TGTGCCTGGGGGGACAGCCATGGAGGAAACACCATATATTTT. It specifies CAWGDSHGGNTIYF.